Listed here are 30 T cell receptor beta chains from one sample, sequenced in a study of T cell responses to AZD1222 COVID-19 vaccine (dated by TCRdb to about 2021). The method behind the library was the immunoSEQ multiplex PCR assay. As stored in TCRdb, this immuneACCESS dataset retains in-frame rearrangements with V and J assigned. A fraction of the clones does not appear; measured against another copy, unresolved V genes explain less than half of the discrepancy, and the remainder lacks a known reason. This sample lists about 120,000 clones; more than 80% were detected once. The ten largest clones capture just over 4% of the sample. The meaning of the sample's time point label: about 28 days (+/-7) after the second vaccine dose. In the paper's terms, the treatment or condition label means: meningococcal conjugate vaccine given as trial control. Source: peripheral blood, taken 28 days after the second dose of the MenACWY control vaccine. The receptors shown here come from an adult who received the MenACWY meningococcal vaccine as a control.

CDR3 in amino acids: CASSLVQVGTGELFF. The CDR3 region has the DNA TGTGCCAGCAGCTTAGTACAGGTCGGCACCGGGGAGCTGTTTTTT. The V call is TRBV7-9, the J call TRBJ2-2; D perhaps matches TRBD1 (5 bases). Germline values: CDR1 SEHNR, CDR2 FQNEAQ (reference sequence). The CDR3 has 15 amino acids. Trimming shortened V by 1 base and J by 4 bases, and 10 bases separated the two germline ends.

This CDR3 reads CASSIGSRDRPLHF. CDR3 DNA: TGTGCCAGTAGTATAGGATCCCGCGACAGGCCCCTCCACTTT. The chain uses TRBV19 and TRBJ1-6; a possible D gene is TRBD1 (6 bases). Trimming left V 1 base short and J 13 bases short, with 14 bases between. Germline CDR1 reads LNHDA; CDR2 reads SQIVND (reference sequence). The CDR3 spans 14 residues.

CDR3 coding DNA: TGTGCCAGCAGTTTATCGAAGGGGCGACGCACCGGGGAGCTGTTTTTT. It yields the protein CASSLSKGRRTGELFF. This rearrangement joins TRBV27 to TRBJ2-2, with D perhaps TRBD1 (5 bases). The germline CDR1 and CDR2 sequences are MNHEY and SMNVEV (reference sequence). CDR3 size: 16 residues. V lost 0 bases and J lost 4, with 12 bases in between.

This chain joins TRBV2 and TRBJ1-1; the match to TRBD1 covers 9 bases. Germline V gives CDR1 SNHLY, CDR2 FYNNEI. The CDR3 is 13 residues long. The V gene end was trimmed by 5 bases and the J gene end by 5 bases; junction bases not matched to a gene: 3. The CDR3 here is CASSTGGRTEAFF. DNA of the CDR3: TGTGCCAGCAGTACAGGGGGCCGGACTGAAGCTTTCTTT. The full variable domain, its missing parts supplied by reference TRBV2 and TRBJ1-1, is EPEVTQTPSHQVTQMGQEVILRCVPISNHLYFYWYRQILGQKVEFLVSFYNNEISEKSEIFDDQFSVERPDGSNFTLKIRSTKLEDSAMYFCASSTGGRTEAFFGQGTRLTVV.

The chain recombines TRBV6-5 with TRBJ1-3; D is ambiguous. The CDR3 is made up of 13 amino acids. The V gene's germline CDR1 is MNHEY and CDR2 SVGAGI. With 6 bases removed from V and 8 bases from J, the gap between germline ends came to 14 bases. CDR3 sequence: CASSPRGRDTIYF. The CDR3 nucleotides are TGTGCCAGCAGCCCACGGGGTCGGGACACCATATATTTT.

This chain uses TRBV3-1 (or the pseudogene TRBV3-2) with TRBJ1-3; D perhaps matches TRBD1 (5 bases). Germline-derived CDR1 and CDR2 are LGHDT and YNNKEL (reference sequence). Trimming cost V 4 bases and J 15 bases, with 22 bases left between them. The CDR3 spans 14 residues. The CDR3 DNA follows: TGTGCCAGCAGCCCGCTAGACAGATCCTACGGCCAATATTTT. This codes for CASSPLDRSYGQYF.

The rearrangement uses TRBV27 and TRBJ2-5; 15 bases agree with TRBD2. The CDR3 has 17 amino acids. The germline CDR1 and CDR2 sequences are MNHEY and SMNVEV (reference sequence). V lost 5 bases to trimming and J lost 4 bases; unmatched junction nucleotides: 8. This chain's CDR3 is CASSERTSGRAGETQYF. CDR3 DNA sequence: TGTGCCAGCAGTGAAAGGACTAGCGGGAGGGCCGGAGAGACCCAGTACTTC.

The gene calls are TRBV9 and TRBJ2-3; D ambiguous. V lost 2 bases and J lost 6, with 10 bases in between. CDR1 is SGDLS and CDR2 is YYNGEE in the germline V gene. The CDR3 is 13 residues long. CDR3 DNA sequence: TGTGCCAGCAGCGTGGGATTATGGGATACGCAGTATTTT. This translates into CASSVGLWDTQYF.

CDR3 loop: CATSRDWDYLSYEQYF. The CDR3 coding sequence is TGTGCCACCAGCAGAGATTGGGACTACCTTTCCTACGAGCAGTACTTC. The chain has TRBV15 and TRBJ2-7, with 7 bases identical to TRBD2. J gave up 1 base and V 0 bases, and 6 bases lay outside the gene matches. Per germline, CDR1 LNHNV and CDR2 YYDKDF (reference sequence). The CDR3 consists of 16 residues.

The chain employs TRBV5-1 and TRBJ2-1; TRBD2 aligns across 13 bases. The trim removed 4 bases at V and 7 bases at J, leaving 8 bases unmatched. This CDR3 spans 16 amino acids. Germline V CDR1 and CDR2: SGHRS, YFSETQ. The chain's CDR3 is CASSAHQTSGRNEQFF. The CDR3 nucleotides read TGCGCCAGCAGCGCGCACCAGACTAGCGGGAGGAATGAGCAGTTCTTC.

This clone has only a few counts. The chain links TRBV10-2 to TRBJ1-5; no definite D call. Germline loops: CDR1 WSHSY, CDR2 SAAADI. V was shortened by 6 bases and J by 2 bases, with 5 bases between the two germline ends. The CDR3 is made up of 12 amino acids. The CDR3 here is CASSDGNQPQHF. The CDR3 DNA reads as TGCGCCAGCAGCGATGGCAATCAGCCCCAGCATTTT.

The rearrangement joins TRBV7-8 to TRBJ1-5, with D perhaps matching TRBD1 (5 bases). The V and J ends lost 1 base and 1 base respectively, with 11 bases between them. This CDR3 is 16 amino acids long. CDR1 is SGHVS and CDR2 is FQNEAQ in the germline V gene. This CDR3 is CASSLVGQGSNQPQHF. CDR3 DNA sequence: TGTGCCAGCAGCTTAGTGGGCCAGGGAAGCAATCAGCCCCAGCATTTT.

This chain connects TRBV28 to TRBJ1-3; D is ambiguous. Trimming removed 4 bases from V and 7 bases from J, with 17 bases in between. In germline, CDR1 is MDHEN, CDR2 SYDVKM. The CDR3 covers 15 residues. The CDR3 spells CASSSRAAGGNTIYF. DNA of the CDR3: TGTGCCAGCAGTTCCCGTGCCGCGGGCGGGAACACCATATATTTT.

V and J are TRBV9 and TRBJ2-7, with TRBD1 matching over 7 bases. Germline CDR1 reads SGDLS; CDR2 reads YYNGEE. J was trimmed by 0 bases and V by 7 bases; bases with no gene match: 1. CDR3 length: 12 amino acids. The CDR3 sequence: CASGDSSYEQYF. The CDR3 coding sequence is TGTGCCAGCGGGGACAGCTCCTACGAGCAGTACTTC.

This chain joins TRBV4-3 and TRBJ2-2; D is possibly TRBD1 or TRBD2 (7 bases each). CDR1 is LGHNA, CDR2 YSLEER, per germline. V was clipped by 1 base and J by 0 bases, with 9 bases between them. The CDR3 totals 16 residues. The DNA of the CDR3 is TGCGCCAGCAGCCAAGCAGGGGGGGCGAACACCGGGGAGCTGTTTTTT. Its protein product is CASSQAGGANTGELFF.

V gene TRBV25-1 combines with J gene TRBJ1-2; TRBD1 aligns across 8 bases. V gave up 4 bases and J gave up 3 bases; unmatched junction bases: 10. Germline values: CDR1 MGHDK, CDR2 SYGVNS. The CDR3 totals 16 residues. This chain's CDR3 is CASSATDRAHYYGYTF. The DNA for the CDR3 is TGTGCCAGCAGTGCTACGGACAGGGCGCACTACTATGGCTACACCTTC.

This clone was counted once. The chain carries TRBV27 and TRBJ2-1, with TRBD1 as a possible D gene (6 bases). Germline CDR1 MNHEY, CDR2 SMNVEV (reference sequence). With 0 bases removed from V and 8 bases from J, the gap between germline ends came to 11 bases. There are 14 residues in the CDR3. CDR3 in DNA: TGTGCCAGCAGTTTATCGGGGGCCATCTATGAGCAGTTCTTC. Translation: CASSLSGAIYEQFF.

The V gene is TRBV6-5, the J gene TRBJ2-1; 8 bases are a match to TRBD2. V lost 6 bases and J lost 10; bases outside the gene matches: 14. The germline V gene encodes CDR1 MNHEY and CDR2 SVGAGI. This CDR3 is 15 amino acids long. Here the CDR3 reads CASRILAEIEGEQFF. In DNA form, the CDR3 reads TGTGCCAGCAGAATACTAGCGGAAATTGAAGGGGAGCAGTTCTTC.

The rearrangement uses TRBV14 and TRBJ2-5; TRBD1 matches at 11 bases. Germline V lookup: CDR1 SGHDN, CDR2 FVKESK. V trimming: 4 bases; J trimming: 4 bases; junction bases outside the gene matches: 11. CDR3 size: 17 residues. The CDR3 nucleotides are TGTGCCAGCAGCCGTAGGACAGGGGGCGCTAAGGGAGAGACCCAGTACTTC. This gives the protein CASSRRTGGAKGETQYF. Full variable domain (rest looked up from reference TRBV14 and TRBJ2-5): EAGVTQFPSHSVIEKGQTVTLRCDPISGHDNLYWYRRVMGKEIKFLLHFVKESKQDESGMPNNRFLAERTGGTYSTLKVQPAELEDSGVYFCASSRRTGGAKGETQYFGPGTRLLVL.

This clone was detected only a few times. The chain joins TRBV10-3 to TRBJ1-2, with D possibly being TRBD1 (6 bases). Trimming left V 2 bases short and J 6 bases short, with 13 bases between. The CDR3 contains 14 residues. The germline CDR1 and CDR2 sequences are ENHRY and SYGVKD. The CDR3 sequence: CAISEALGGDGYTF. The CDR3 DNA sequence: TGTGCCATCAGTGAGGCTTTAGGGGGTGATGGCTACACCTTC.

CDR3 bases: TGTGCCAGCAGCTCCCGGGGAGGGGTCCGAGAGACCCAGTACTTC. Its protein product is CASSSRGGVRETQYF. The rearrangement links TRBV3-1 (or the pseudogene TRBV3-2) to TRBJ2-5, with 7 bases matching TRBD2. CDR1 LGHDT and CDR2 YNNKEL come from the germline V gene (reference sequence). The CDR3 has 15 amino acids. With V trimmed by 5 bases and J by 4 bases, 10 bases remained unmatched.

The V and J genes are TRBV18 and TRBJ1-2, with 9 bases that match TRBD1. Losses at the gene ends were 3 bases for V and 8 bases for J; bases not matched to a gene: 13. Germline V gives CDR1 KGHSH, CDR2 LQKENI. This CDR3 is 16 amino acids long. For the CDR3, the DNA is TGTGCCAGCTCACCTTACGAGGGCGACAGGGGGAAAGGCTACACCTTC. Translation: CASSPYEGDRGKGYTF.

This clone was seen once. The V and J genes are TRBV6-4 and TRBJ2-7; 8 bases are a match to TRBD2. From germline, CDR1 is MRHNA and CDR2 SNTAGT. Trimming took 5 bases from V and 5 from J; bases not matched to a gene: 8. The CDR3 is made up of 14 amino acids. In nucleotides, the CDR3 is TGTGCCAGCAGTCAGATAGCGGGATCCAACGAGCAGTACTTC. Protein sequence: CASSQIAGSNEQYF.

The chain carries TRBV27 and TRBJ2-7; 9 nucleotides agree with TRBD1. This CDR3 contains 13 residues. The germline CDR1 and CDR2 sequences are MNHEY and SMNVEV (reference sequence). V gave up 1 base and J gave up 5 bases; unmatched junction bases: 0. CDR3 in DNA: TGTGCCAGCAGTTTATGGACAGGGGACGAGCAGTACTTC. Its protein product is CASSLWTGDEQYF.

This chain connects TRBV19 to TRBJ1-5; D uncertain. This CDR3 is built from 15 residues. Germline V gives CDR1 LNHDA, CDR2 SQIVND (reference sequence). Trimming stripped 7 bases from V and 0 bases from J, with 13 bases between. The CDR3 DNA is TGTGCCAGTATGAGAGAGCCCGATAGCAATCAGCCCCAGCATTTT. It encodes CASMREPDSNQPQHF.

The chain carries TRBV6-6 and TRBJ1-1, with D uncertain. V lost 7 bases and J 7 bases, leaving 19 bases between the germline ends. CDR1 and CDR2 (germline): MNHNY, SVGAGI (reference sequence). CDR3 length: 14 amino acids. The CDR3 DNA reads TGTGCCAGCATTAAAAACCGGGGTAATCTTGAAGCTTTCTTT. This codes for CASIKNRGNLEAFF.

This sequence joins TRBV18 and TRBJ1-3, with D perhaps TRBD1 (6 bases). The CDR3 totals 16 residues. From germline, CDR1 is KGHSH and CDR2 LQKENI. The germline V and J ends were trimmed by 2 bases and 0 bases, with 11 bases remaining between them. The CDR3 here is CASSPNTGRSGNTIYF. The DNA for the CDR3 is TGTGCCAGCTCACCAAACACAGGGCGCTCTGGAAACACCATATATTTT. Combining the CDR3 with reference TRBV18 and TRBJ1-3 gives the whole variable domain NAGVMQNPRHLVRRRGQEARLRCSPMKGHSHVYWYRQLPEEGLKFMVYLQKENIIDESGMPKERFSAEFPKEGPSILRIQQVVRGDSAAYFCASSPNTGRSGNTIYFGEGSWLTVV.

This clone was counted only a few times. The chain recombines TRBV27 with TRBJ2-7; no clear D. The CDR3 extends over 12 amino acids. Trimming took off 11 bases at V and 2 bases at J, with 13 bases between the two ends. Germline-derived CDR1 and CDR2 are MNHEY and SMNVEV (reference sequence). The CDR3 coding sequence is TGTGCCGGTGTACAGACCCCCTACGAGCAGTACGTC. Encoded protein: CAGVQTPYEQYV.

The rearrangement joins TRBV29-1 to TRBJ1-2; tentatively, D is TRBD1 (5 bases). V gave up 5 bases and J gave up 3 bases, with 16 bases separating them. CDR1 is SQVTM, CDR2 ANQGSEA, per germline. This CDR3 spans 14 amino acids. CDR3 in DNA: TGCAGCGTTACACCGGGAACAGGCCACTATGGCTACACCTTC. Protein sequence: CSVTPGTGHYGYTF. The full variable domain, completed using reference TRBV29-1 and TRBJ1-2, is SAVISQKPSRDICQRGTSLTIQCQVDSQVTMMFWYRQQPGQSLTLIATANQGSEATYESGFVIDKFPISRPNLTFSTLTVSNMSPEDSSIYLCSVTPGTGHYGYTFGSGTRLTVV.

This rearrangement joins TRBV7-2 to TRBJ2-1; D is uncertain. V shed 3 bases and J shed 9 bases, with 12 bases lying between them. The germline V gene has CDR1 SGHTA and CDR2 FQGNSA. This CDR3 comprises 13 residues. CDR3 sequence (DNA): TGTGCCAGCAGCTTGCCCGTTATCTCTGAGCAGTTCTTC. This gives the protein CASSLPVISEQFF.